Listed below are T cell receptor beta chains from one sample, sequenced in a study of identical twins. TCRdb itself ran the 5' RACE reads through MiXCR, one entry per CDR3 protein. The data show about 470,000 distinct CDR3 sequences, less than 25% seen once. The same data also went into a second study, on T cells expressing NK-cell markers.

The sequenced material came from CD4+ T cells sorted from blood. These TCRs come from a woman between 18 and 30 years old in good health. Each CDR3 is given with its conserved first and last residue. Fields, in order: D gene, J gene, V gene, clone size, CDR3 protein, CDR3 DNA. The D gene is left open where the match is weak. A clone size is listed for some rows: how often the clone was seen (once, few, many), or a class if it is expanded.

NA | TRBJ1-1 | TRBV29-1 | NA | CSVEDRGAEAFF | TGCAGCGTTGAAGATCGAGGGGCTGAAGCTTTCTTT
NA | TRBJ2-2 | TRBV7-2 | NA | CASSPRTAFTGELFF | TGTGCCAGCAGCCCGCGGACAGCTTTCACCGGGGAGCTGTTTTTT
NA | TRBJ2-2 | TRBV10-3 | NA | CAISEYVSGELFF | TGTGCCATCAGTGAGTACGTTTCCGGGGAGCTGTTTTTT
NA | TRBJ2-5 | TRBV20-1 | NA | CSATPAGTSETQYF | TGCAGTGCTACCCCAGCGGGCACTTCAGAGACCCAGTACTTC
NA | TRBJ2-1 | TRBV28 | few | CASSFPVSSRNEQFF | TGTGCCAGCAGTTTCCCAGTCTCTTCGCGAAATGAGCAGTTCTTC
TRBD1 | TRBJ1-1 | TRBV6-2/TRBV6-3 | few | CASSPPGQGLGFTEAFF | TGTGCCAGCAGTCCGCCGGGACAGGGGTTGGGTTTCACTGAAGCTTTCTTT
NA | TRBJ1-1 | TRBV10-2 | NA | CASSDNRAVRGPREAFF | TGCGCCAGCAGTGATAACAGAGCCGTTAGGGGTCCACGGGAAGCTTTCTTT
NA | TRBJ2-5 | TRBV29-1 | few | CSVENRGGETQYF | TGCAGCGTTGAAAACAGGGGAGGCGAGACCCAGTACTTC
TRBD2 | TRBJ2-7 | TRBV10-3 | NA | CAISFSGRFDEQYF | TGTGCCATCAGTTTTAGCGGGAGGTTCGACGAGCAGTACTTC
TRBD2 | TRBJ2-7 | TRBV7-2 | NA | CASSLAGLVIGEQYF | TGTGCCAGCAGCTTAGCTGGACTAGTAATAGGGGAGCAGTACTTC
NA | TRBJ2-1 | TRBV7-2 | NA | CASSLEGVSGRQFF | TGTGCCAGCAGCTTAGAAGGTGTCTCGGGAAGGCAGTTCTTC
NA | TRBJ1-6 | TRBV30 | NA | CAWIPGDHNSPLHF | TGTGCCTGGATTCCCGGGGACCATAATTCACCCCTCCACTTT
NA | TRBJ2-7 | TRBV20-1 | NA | CSASDQLTYEQYF | TGCAGTGCTAGCGACCAGCTTACCTACGAGCAGTACTTC
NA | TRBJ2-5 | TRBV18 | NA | CASSSSMETQYF | TGTGCCAGCTCATCCTCTATGGAGACCCAGTACTTC
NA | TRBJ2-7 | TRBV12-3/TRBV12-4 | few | CASSVRGDYEQYF | TGTGCCAGCAGTGTAAGGGGGGACTACGAGCAGTACTTC
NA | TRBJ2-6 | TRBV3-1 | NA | CASSQRNSGANVLTF | TGTGCCAGCAGCCAAAGAAACTCTGGGGCCAACGTCCTGACTTTC
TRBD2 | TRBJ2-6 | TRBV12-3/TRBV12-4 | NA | CASTGGIGANVLTF | TGTGCCAGCACGGGGGGTATTGGGGCCAACGTCCTGACTTTC
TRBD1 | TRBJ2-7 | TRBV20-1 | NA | CSAFRTGQGAYEQYF | TGCAGTGCGTTTAGAACGGGACAGGGGGCCTACGAGCAGTACTTC
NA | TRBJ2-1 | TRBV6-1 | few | CAVGGRYSYNEQFF | TGTGCCGTGGGGGGCCGGTACTCCTACAATGAGCAGTTCTTC
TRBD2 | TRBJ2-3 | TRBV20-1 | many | CSVRPLGGFTDTQYF | TGCAGTGTCAGACCCCTGGGGGGGTTCACAGATACGCAGTATTTT
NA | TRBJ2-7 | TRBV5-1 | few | CASSSNSINYEQYF | TGCGCCAGCAGCTCGAACAGCATAAACTACGAGCAGTACTTC
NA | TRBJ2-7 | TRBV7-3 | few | CASSLGFAESSYEQYF | TGTGCCAGCAGCTTAGGGTTCGCGGAGAGCTCCTACGAGCAGTACTTC
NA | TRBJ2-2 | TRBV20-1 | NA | CSALPPSGSGELFF | TGCAGTGCTTTGCCCCCATCCGGATCTGGGGAGCTGTTTTTT
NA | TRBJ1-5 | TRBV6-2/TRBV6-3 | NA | CATLGLGNQPQHF | TGTGCCACCCTCGGCCTGGGCAATCAGCCCCAGCATTTT
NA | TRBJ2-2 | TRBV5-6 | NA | CASSLSSPGELFF | TGTGCCAGCAGCTTGAGTTCCCCCGGGGAGCTGTTTTTT
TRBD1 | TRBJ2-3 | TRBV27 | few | CASSSYSRDRDLDTQYF | TGTGCCAGCAGTTCCTATTCAAGGGACAGGGATCTAGATACGCAGTATTTT
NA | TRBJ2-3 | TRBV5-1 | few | CASSYRAPTDTQYF | TGCGCCAGCAGCTACAGGGCACCCACAGATACGCAGTATTTT
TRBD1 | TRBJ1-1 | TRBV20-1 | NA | CSAPTGGYTEAFF | TGCAGTGCTCCGACAGGGGGGTATACTGAAGCTTTCTTT
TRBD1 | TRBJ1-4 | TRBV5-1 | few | CASSSQGANEKLFF | TGCGCCAGCAGCTCACAGGGGGCTAATGAAAAACTGTTTTTT
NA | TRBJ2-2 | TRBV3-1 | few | CASRLNWERAGELFF | TGTGCCAGCAGACTAAACTGGGAGCGGGCCGGGGAGCTGTTTTTT
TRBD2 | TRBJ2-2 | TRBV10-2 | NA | CASSYLAGRGGNTGELFF | TGCGCCAGCAGTTATCTAGCGGGGAGGGGTGGCAACACCGGGGAGCTGTTTTTT
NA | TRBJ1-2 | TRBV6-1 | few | CASSQMGLYGYTF | TGTGCCAGCAGCCAAATGGGACTCTATGGCTACACCTTC
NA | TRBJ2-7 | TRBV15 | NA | CATSSRVGHYEQYF | TGTGCCACCAGCAGCAGGGTAGGACACTACGAGCAGTACTTC
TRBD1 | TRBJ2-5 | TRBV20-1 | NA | CSAGTGGAETQYF | TGCAGTGCCGGGACAGGGGGCGCGGAGACCCAGTACTTC
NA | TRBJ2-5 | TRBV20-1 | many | CSARNKETQYF | TGCAGTGCTAGAAATAAAGAGACCCAGTACTTC
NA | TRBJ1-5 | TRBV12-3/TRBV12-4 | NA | CASTPGMGQPQHF | TGTGCCAGCACCCCTGGGATGGGACAGCCCCAGCATTTT